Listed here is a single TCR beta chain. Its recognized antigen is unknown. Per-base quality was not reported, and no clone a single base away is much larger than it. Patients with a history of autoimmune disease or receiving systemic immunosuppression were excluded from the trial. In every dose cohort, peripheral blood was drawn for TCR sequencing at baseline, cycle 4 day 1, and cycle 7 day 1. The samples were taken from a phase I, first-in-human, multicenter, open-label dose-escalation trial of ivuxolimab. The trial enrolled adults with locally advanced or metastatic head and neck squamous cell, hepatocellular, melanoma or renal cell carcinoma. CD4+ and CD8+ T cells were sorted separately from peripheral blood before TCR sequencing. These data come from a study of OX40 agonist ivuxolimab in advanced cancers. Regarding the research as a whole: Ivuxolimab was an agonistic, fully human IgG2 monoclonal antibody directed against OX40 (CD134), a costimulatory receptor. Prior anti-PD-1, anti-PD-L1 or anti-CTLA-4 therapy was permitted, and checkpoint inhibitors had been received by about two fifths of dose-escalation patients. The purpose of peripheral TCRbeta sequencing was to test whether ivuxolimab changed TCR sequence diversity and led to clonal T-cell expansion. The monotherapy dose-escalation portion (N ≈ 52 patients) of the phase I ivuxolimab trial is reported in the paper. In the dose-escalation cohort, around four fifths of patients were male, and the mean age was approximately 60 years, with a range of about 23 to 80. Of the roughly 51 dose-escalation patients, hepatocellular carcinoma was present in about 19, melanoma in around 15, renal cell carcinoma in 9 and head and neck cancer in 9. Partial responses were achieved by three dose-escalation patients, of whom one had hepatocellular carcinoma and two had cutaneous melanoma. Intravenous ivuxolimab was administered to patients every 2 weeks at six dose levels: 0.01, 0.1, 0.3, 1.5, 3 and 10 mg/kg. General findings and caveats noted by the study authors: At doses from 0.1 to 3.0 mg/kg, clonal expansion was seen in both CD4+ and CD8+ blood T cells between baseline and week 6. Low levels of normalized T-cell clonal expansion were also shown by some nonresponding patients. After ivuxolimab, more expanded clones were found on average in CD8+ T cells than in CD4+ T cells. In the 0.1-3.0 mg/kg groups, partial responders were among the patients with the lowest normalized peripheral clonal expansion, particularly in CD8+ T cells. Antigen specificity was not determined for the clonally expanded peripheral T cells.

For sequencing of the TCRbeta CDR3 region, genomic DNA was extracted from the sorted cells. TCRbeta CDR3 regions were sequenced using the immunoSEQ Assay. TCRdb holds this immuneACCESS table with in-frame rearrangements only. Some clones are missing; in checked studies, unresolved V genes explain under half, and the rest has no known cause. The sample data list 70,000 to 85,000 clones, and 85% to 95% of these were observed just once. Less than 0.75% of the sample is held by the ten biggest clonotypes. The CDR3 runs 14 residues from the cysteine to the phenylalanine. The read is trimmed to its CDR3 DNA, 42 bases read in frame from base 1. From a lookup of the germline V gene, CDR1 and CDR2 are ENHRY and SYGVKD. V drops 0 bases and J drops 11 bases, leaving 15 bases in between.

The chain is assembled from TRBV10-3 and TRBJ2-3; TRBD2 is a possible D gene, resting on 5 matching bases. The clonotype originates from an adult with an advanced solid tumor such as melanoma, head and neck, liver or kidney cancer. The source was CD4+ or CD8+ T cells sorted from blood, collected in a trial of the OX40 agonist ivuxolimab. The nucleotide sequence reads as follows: TGTGCCATCAGTGAGTCGACGGAAGGACGGGGGCAGTATTTT. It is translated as CAISESTEGRGQYF.